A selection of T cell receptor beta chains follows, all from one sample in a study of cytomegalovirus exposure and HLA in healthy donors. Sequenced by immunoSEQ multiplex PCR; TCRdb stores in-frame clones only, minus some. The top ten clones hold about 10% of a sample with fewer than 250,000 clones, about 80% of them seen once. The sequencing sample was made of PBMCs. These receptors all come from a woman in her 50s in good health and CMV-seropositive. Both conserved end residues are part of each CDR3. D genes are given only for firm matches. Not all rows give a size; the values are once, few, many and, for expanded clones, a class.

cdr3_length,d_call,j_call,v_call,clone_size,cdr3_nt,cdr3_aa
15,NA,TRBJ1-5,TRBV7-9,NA,TGTGCCAGCAGCTCGCAGGGTGGGGGCAATCAGCCCCAGCATTTT,CASSSQGGGNQPQHF
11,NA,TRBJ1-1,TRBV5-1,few,TGCGCCAGCAGCAGCCAGGGTTCCGCTTTCTTT,CASSSQGSAFF
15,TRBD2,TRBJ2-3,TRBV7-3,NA,TGTGCCAGCAGCCTGGGACTAGCGGGGGGAGATACGCAGTATTTT,CASSLGLAGGDTQYF
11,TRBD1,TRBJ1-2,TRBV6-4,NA,TGTGCCAGCAGTACAGGGGGTGGCTACACCTTC,CASSTGGGYTF
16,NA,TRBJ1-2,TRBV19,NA,TGTGCCAGTAGTATAGTTGGAGGGGCGAGCATCTATGGCTACACCTTC,CASSIVGGASIYGYTF
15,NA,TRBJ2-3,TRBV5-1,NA,TGCGCCAGCAGCTTCGGGGGACCCTACACAGATACGCAGTATTTT,CASSFGGPYTDTQYF
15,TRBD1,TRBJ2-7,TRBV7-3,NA,TGTGCCAGCAGCCCGGACAGGGCGAGGACCTACGAGCAGTACTTC,CASSPDRARTYEQYF
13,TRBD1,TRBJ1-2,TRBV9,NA,TGTGCCAGCAGCGTAGAAGACAGGGCTGGCTACACCTTC,CASSVEDRAGYTF
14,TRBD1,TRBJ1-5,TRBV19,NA,TGTGCCAGTGGGACAGCCTCTAGCAATCAGCCCCAGCATTTT,CASGTASSNQPQHF
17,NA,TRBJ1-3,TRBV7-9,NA,TGTGCCAGCAGCCCCGGGGTGGGACTGATCTCTGGAAACACCATATATTTT,CASSPGVGLISGNTIYF
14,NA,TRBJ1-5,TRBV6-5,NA,TGTGCCAGCAGACCATACAGGGTGGATCAGCCCCAGCATTTT,CASRPYRVDQPQHF
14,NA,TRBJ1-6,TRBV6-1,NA,TGTGCCAGCGCCTCCCGGGTTCACGATTCACCCCTCCACTTT,CASASRVHDSPLHF
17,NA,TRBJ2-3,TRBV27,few,TGTGCCAGCAGTTCGGGAACGAGAAGTCCCAACACAGATACGCAGTATTTT,CASSSGTRSPNTDTQYF
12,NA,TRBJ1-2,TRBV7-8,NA,TGTGCCAGCAGCGCTGGGGGGGCTAGAGAGACCTTC,CASSAGGARETF
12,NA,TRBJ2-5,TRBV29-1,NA,TGCAGCGGAAGTGACAGTGGAGAGACCCAGTACTTC,CSGSDSGETQYF
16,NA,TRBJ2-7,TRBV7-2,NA,TGTGCCAGCAGCTTAGCCGGGACGGGACTGACCTACGAGCAGTACTTC,CASSLAGTGLTYEQYF
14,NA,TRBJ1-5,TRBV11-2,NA,TGTGCCAGCAGCTTACTACCAGGGGTTCAGCCCCAGCATTTT,CASSLLPGVQPQHF
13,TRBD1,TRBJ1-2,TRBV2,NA,TGTGCCAGCACTACGGACAGGAACTATGGCTACACCTTC,CASTTDRNYGYTF
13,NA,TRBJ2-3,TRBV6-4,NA,TGTGCCAGCAGTACTAGCTCCTGGGATACGCAGTATTTT,CASSTSSWDTQYF
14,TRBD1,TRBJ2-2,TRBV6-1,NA,TGTGCCACCAAAGAGGGACAGGGGTTGGGGGAGCTGTTTTTT,CATKEGQGLGELFF
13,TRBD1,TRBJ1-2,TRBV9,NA,TGTGCCAGCAGCGCCGACAGGGCGGGTGGCTACACCTTC,CASSADRAGGYTF
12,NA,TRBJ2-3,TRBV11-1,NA,TGTGCCAGCAGTGTCGATCGGGGTACGCAGTATTTT,CASSVDRGTQYF
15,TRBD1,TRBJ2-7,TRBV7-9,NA,TGTGCCAGCAGCTTGAATCGGGACAGGGTAGGCGAGCAGTACTTC,CASSLNRDRVGEQYF
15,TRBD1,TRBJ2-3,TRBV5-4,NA,TGTGCCAGCAGGGTGGACAGGGGAAGCACAGATACGCAGTATTTT,CASRVDRGSTDTQYF
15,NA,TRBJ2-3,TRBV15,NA,TGTGCCACCAGCAGAGATCGAGGTAGACGAGATACGCAGTATTTT,CATSRDRGRRDTQYF
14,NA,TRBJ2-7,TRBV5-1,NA,TGCGCCAGCAGCACCGGTGACTCCGCCTACGAGCAGTACTTC,CASSTGDSAYEQYF
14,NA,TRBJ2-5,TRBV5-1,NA,TGCGCCAGCAGCTGGCTAGCGCACCAAGAGACCCAGTACTTC,CASSWLAHQETQYF
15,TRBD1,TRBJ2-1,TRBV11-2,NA,TGTGCCAGCAGCAATACAGGGGGCGCCTACAATGAGCAGTTCTTC,CASSNTGGAYNEQFF
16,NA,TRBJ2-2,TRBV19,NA,TGTGCCAGTAGTAGAACAGGCGGAGGGGCTGCCGGGGAGCTGTTTTTT,CASSRTGGGAAGELFF
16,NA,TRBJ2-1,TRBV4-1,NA,TGCGCCAGCAGCCCCCCATCGAACACCTCTCCGCGGGAGCAGTTCTTC,CASSPPSNTSPREQFF
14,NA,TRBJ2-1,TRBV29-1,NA,TGCAGCGTTGAAGATCCTAGGATTTACAATGAGCAGTTCTTC,CSVEDPRIYNEQFF